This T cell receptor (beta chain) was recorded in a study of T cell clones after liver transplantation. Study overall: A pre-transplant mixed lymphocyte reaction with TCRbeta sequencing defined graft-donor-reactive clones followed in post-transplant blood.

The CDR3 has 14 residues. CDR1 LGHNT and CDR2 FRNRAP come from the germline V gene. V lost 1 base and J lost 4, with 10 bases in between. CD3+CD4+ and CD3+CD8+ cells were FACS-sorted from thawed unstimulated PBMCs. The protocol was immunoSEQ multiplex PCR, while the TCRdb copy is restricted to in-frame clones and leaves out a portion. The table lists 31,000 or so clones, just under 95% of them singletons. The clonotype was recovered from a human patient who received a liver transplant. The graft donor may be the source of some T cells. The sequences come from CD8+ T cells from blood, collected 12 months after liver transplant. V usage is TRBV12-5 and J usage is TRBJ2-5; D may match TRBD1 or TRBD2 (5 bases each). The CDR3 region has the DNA TGTGCTAGTGGTTTGGAGTTGAGGGGAGAGACCCAGTACTTC. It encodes CASGLELRGETQYF.